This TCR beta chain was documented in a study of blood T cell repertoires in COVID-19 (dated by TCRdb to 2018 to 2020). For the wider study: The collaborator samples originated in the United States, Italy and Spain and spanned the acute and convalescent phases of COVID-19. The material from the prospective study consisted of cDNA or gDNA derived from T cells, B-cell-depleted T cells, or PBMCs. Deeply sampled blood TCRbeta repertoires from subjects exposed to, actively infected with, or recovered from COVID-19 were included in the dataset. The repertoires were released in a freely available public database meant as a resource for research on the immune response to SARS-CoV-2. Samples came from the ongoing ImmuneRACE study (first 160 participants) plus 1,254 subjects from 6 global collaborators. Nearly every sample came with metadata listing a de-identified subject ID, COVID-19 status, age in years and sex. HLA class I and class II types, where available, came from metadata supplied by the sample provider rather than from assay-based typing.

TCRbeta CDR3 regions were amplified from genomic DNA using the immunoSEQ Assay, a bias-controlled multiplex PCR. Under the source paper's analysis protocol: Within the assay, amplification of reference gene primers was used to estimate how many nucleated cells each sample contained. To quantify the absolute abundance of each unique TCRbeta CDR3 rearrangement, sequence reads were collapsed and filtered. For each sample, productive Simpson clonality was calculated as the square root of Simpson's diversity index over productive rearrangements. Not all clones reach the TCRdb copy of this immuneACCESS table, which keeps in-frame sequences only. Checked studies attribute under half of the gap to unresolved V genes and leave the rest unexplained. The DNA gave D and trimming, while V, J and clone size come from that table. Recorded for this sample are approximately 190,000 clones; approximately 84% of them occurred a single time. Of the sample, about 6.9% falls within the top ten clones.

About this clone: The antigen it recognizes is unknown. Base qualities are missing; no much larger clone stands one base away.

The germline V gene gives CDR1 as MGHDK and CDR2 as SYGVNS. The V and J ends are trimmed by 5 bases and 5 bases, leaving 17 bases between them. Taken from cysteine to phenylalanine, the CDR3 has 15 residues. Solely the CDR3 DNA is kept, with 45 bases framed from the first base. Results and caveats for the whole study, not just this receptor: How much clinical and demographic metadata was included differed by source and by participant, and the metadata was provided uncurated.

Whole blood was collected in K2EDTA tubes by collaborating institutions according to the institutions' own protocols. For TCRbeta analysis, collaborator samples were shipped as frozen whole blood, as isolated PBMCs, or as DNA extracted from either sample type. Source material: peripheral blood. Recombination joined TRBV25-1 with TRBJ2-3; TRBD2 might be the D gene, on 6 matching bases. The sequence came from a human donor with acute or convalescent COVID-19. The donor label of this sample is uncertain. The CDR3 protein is CASSTTSPRRDTQYF. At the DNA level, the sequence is TGTGCCAGCAGTACAACTAGCCCTCGGCGAGATACGCAGTATTTT.